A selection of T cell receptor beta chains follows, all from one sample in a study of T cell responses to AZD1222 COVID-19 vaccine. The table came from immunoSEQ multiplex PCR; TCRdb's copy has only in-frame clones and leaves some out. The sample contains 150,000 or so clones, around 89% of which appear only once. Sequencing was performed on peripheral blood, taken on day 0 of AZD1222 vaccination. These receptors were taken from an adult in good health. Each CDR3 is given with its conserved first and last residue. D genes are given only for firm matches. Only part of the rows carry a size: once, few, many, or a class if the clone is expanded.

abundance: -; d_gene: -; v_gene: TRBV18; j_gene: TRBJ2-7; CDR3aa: CASRSINEQYF; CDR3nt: TGTGCCAGCCGCAGTATCAACGAGCAGTACTTC
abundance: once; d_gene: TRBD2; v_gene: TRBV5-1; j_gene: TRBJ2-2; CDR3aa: CASRPGLNTGELFF; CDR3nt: TGCGCCAGCAGGCCGGGACTAAACACCGGGGAGCTGTTTTTT
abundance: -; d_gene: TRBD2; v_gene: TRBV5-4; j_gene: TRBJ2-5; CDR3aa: CASSWGGQETQYF; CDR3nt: TGTGCCAGCAGCTGGGGGGGGCAAGAGACCCAGTACTTC
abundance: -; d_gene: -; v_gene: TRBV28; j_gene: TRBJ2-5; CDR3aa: CASSRPPHTKAQYF; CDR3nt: TGTGCCAGCAGTCGTCCACCGCACACGAAGGCCCAGTACTTC
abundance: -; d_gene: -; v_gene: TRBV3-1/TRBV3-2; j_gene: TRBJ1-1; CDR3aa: CASSPWVRGTEAFF; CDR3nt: TGTGCCAGCAGCCCCTGGGTACGTGGGACTGAAGCTTTCTTT
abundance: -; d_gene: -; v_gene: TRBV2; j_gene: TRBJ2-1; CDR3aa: CASSVSSVVNEQFF; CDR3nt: TGTGCCAGCAGTGTATCATCAGTGGTGAATGAGCAGTTCTTC
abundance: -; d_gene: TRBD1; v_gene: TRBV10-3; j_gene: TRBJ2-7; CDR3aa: CAIRMDRRYEQYF; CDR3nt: TGTGCCATCAGGATGGACAGGCGTTACGAGCAGTACTTC
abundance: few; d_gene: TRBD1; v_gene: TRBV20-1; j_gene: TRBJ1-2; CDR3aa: CSASEATGAEDGYTF; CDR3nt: TGCAGTGCTAGTGAGGCTACAGGGGCTGAGGATGGCTACACCTTC
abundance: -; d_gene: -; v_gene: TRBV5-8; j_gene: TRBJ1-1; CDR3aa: CASSLVSGAFF; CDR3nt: TGTGCCAGCAGCTTGGTCTCAGGGGCTTTCTTT
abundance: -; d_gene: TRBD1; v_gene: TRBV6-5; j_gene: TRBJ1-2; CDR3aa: CARGTGGNYGYTF; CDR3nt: TGTGCCAGGGGGACAGGGGGAAACTATGGCTACACCTTC
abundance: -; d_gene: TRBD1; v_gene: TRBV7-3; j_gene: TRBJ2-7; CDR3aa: CASSPGGEQYF; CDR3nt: TGTGCCAGCAGCCCAGGGGGCGAGCAGTACTTC
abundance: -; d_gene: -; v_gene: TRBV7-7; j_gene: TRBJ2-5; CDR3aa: CASSPQWGPGETQYF; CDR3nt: TGTGCCAGCAGCCCTCAATGGGGACCAGGGGAGACCCAGTACTTC
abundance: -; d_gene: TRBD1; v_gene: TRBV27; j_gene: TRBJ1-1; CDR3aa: CASSTGARNTEAFF; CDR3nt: TGTGCCAGCTCGACAGGGGCCCGGAACACTGAAGCTTTCTTT
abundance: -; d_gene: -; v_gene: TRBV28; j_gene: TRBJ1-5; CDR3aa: CASSPRGRGNQPQHF; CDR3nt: TGTGCCAGCAGCCCGCGGGGGCGAGGCAATCAGCCCCAGCATTTT
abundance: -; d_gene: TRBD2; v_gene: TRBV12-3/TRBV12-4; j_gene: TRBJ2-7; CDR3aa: CASRISGNTEQYF; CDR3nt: TGTGCCAGCAGAATTAGCGGGAATACGGAGCAGTACTTC
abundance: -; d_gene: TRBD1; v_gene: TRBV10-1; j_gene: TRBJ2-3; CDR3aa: CASKQGSGADTQYF; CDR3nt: TGCGCCAGCAAACAGGGGAGTGGAGCAGATACGCAGTATTTT
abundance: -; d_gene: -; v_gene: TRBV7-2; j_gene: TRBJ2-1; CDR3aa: CASSRRTMGSYNEQFF; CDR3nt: TGTGCCAGCAGCCGCCGAACGATGGGCTCCTACAATGAGCAGTTCTTC
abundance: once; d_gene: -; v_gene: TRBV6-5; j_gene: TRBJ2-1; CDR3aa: CASSPTHNEQFF; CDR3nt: TGTGCCAGCAGTCCGACCCACAATGAGCAGTTCTTC
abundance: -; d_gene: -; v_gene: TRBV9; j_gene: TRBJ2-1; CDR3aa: CASSVTGTTYNEQFF; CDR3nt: TGTGCCAGCAGCGTAACAGGGACCACCTACAATGAGCAGTTCTTC
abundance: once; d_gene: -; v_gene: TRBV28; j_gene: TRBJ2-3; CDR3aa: CASSYGGSTDTQYF; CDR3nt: TGTGCCAGCAGTTACGGCGGGAGCACAGATACGCAGTATTTT
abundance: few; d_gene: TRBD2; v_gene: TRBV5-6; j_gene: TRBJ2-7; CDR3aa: CASSSRLAGAREQYF; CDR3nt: TGTGCCAGCAGCTCCAGACTAGCGGGAGCTAGGGAGCAGTACTTC
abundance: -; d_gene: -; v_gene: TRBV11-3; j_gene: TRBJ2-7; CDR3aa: CASSLRAYEQYF; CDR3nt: TGTGCCAGCAGCTTAAGGGCCTACGAGCAGTACTTC
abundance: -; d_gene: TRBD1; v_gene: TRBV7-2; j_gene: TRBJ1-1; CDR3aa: CASSLGQGTEAFF; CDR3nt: TGTGCCAGCAGCTTAGGACAGGGGACTGAAGCTTTCTTT
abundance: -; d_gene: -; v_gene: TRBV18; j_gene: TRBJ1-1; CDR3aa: CASSPRLQGGSWTEAFF; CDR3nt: TGTGCCAGCTCACCACGGCTGCAGGGAGGGTCGTGGACTGAAGCTTTCTTT
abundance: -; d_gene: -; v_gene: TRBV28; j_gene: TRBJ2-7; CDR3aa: CASALPGMVDYEQYF; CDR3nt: TGTGCCAGCGCCCTCCCCGGAATGGTAGATTACGAGCAGTACTTC
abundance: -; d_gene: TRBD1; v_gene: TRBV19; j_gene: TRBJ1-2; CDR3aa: CASSPDRRGLNGYTF; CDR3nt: TGTGCCAGTAGCCCTGACCGCAGGGGGCTGAATGGCTACACCTTC
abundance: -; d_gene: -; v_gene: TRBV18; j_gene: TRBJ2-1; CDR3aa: CASSPGVYNEQFF; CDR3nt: TGTGCCAGCTCACCAGGGGTCTACAATGAGCAGTTCTTC
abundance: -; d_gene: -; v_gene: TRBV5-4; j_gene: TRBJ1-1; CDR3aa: CASSLAALRGTEAFF; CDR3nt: TGTGCCAGCAGCTTGGCGGCTCTACGGGGTACTGAAGCTTTCTTT
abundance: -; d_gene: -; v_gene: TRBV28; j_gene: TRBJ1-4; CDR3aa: CASSFDRAEKLFF; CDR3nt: TGTGCCAGCAGTTTTGACAGAGCTGAAAAACTGTTTTTT
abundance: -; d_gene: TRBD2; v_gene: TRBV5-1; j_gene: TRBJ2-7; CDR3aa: CASSPTGTSSYEQYF; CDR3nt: TGCGCCAGCAGCCCTACCGGGACTAGCTCCTACGAGCAGTACTTC
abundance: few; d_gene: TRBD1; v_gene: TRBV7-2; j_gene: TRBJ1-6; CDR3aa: CASRPGQGGNSPLHF; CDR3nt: TGTGCCAGCAGACCCGGACAGGGCGGGAATTCACCCCTCCACTTT
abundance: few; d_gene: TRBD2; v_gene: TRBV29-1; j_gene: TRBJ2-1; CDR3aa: CSVATLVAGKRNEQFF; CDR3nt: TGCAGCGTTGCTACTTTGGTAGCGGGAAAACGAAATGAGCAGTTCTTC
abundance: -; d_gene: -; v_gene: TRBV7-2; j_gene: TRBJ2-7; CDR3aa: CASSPEAVAYEQYF; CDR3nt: TGTGCCAGCAGCCCAGAGGCGGTAGCCTACGAGCAGTACTTC
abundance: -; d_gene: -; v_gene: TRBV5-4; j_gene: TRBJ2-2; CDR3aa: CASSAEVVLFTGELFF; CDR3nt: TGTGCCAGCAGCGCTGAGGTAGTCCTCTTCACCGGGGAGCTGTTTTTT
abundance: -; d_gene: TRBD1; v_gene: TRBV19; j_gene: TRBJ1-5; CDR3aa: CASTPDRRSLNQPQHF; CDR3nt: TGTGCCAGTACCCCGGACAGGAGATCCCTCAATCAGCCCCAGCATTTT
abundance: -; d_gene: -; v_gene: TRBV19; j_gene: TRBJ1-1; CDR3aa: CASSKALRTEAFF; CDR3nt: TGTGCCAGTAGTAAGGCCCTAAGGACTGAAGCTTTCTTT
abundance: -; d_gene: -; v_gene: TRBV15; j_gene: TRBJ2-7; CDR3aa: CATSRGQRDEQYF; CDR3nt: TGTGCCACCAGCCGGGGCCAGAGGGACGAGCAGTACTTC
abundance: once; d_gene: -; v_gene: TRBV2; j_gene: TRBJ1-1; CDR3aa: CASSVQGLGRTEAFF; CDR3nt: TGTGCCAGCAGTGTGCAGGGATTGGGGCGAACTGAAGCTTTCTTT
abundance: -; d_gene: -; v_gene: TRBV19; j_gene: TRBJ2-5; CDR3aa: CASAPGPRFETQYF; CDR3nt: TGTGCCAGTGCTCCGGGACCCAGGTTCGAGACCCAGTACTTC
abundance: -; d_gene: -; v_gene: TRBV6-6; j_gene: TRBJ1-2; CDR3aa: CASSPLTENYGYTF; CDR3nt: TGTGCCAGCAGCCCCTTGACAGAGAACTATGGCTACACCTTC
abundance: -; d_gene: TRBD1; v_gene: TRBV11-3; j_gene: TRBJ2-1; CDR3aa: CASSLRDRGNEQFF; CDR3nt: TGTGCCAGCAGCCTACGGGACAGGGGGAATGAGCAGTTCTTC
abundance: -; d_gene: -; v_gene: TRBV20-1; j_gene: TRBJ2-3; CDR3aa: CSASHWQYF; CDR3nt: TGCAGTGCTAGTCACTGGCAGTATTTT
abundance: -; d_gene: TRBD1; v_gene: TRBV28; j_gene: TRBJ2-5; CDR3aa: CASSSRGQIQETQYF; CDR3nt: TGTGCCAGCAGTTCTAGGGGACAGATTCAAGAGACCCAGTACTTC
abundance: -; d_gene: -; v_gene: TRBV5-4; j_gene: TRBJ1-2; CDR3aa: CASSLAANYGYTF; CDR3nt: TGTGCCAGCAGCTTGGCAGCTAACTATGGCTACACCTTC
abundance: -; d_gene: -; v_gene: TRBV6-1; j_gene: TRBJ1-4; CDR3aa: CASSDNAGEKLFF; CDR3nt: TGTGCCAGCAGTGACAACGCCGGTGAAAAACTGTTTTTT
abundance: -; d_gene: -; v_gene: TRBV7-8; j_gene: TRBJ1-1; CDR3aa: CASSLGREAEAFF; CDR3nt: TGTGCCAGCAGCTTAGGCAGGGAGGCTGAAGCTTTCTTT
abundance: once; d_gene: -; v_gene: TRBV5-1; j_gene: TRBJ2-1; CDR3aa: CASSSAGDSYNEQFF; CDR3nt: TGCGCCAGCAGCTCAGCGGGTGACTCCTACAATGAGCAGTTCTTC
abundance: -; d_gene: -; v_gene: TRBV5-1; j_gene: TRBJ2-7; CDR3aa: CASRGPGSYEQYF; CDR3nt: TGCGCCAGCCGCGGGCCGGGTTCCTACGAGCAGTACTTC